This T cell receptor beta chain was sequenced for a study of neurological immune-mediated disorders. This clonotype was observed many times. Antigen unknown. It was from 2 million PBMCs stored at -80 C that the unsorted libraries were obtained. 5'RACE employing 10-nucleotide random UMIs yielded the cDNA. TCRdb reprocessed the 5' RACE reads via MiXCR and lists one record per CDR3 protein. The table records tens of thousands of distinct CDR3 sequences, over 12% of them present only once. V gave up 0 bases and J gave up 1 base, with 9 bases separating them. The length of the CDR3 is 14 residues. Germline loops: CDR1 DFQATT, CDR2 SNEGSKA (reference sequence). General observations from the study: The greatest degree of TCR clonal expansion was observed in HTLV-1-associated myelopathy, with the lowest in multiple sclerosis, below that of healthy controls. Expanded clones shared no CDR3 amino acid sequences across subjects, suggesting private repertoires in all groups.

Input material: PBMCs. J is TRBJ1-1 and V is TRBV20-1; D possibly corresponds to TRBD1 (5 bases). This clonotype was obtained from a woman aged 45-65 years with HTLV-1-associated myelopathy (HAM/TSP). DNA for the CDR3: TGCAGTGCTAGAGAAGGGACGGGGAACACTGAAGCTTTCTTT. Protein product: CSAREGTGNTEAFF.